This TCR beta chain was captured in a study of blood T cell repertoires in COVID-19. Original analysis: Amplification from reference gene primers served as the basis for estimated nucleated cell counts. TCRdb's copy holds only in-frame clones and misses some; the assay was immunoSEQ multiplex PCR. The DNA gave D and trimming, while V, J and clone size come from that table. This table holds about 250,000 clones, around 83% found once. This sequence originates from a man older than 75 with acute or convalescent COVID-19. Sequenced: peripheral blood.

CDR3 sequence (DNA): TGTGCCAGCAGGAACACAGGGGCGTCCTACGAGCAGTACTTC. Translation gives CASRNTGASYEQYF. This sequence joins TRBV3-1 (or the pseudogene TRBV3-2) and TRBJ2-7, with 7 nucleotides matching TRBD1. Germline V gives CDR1 LGHDT, CDR2 YNNKEL (reference sequence). V lost 6 bases, J lost 1 base, and 6 bases stayed unmatched. This CDR3 has 14 residues.